The sequence of this T cell receptor (beta chain) was determined in a study of tumor-infiltrating lymphocytes in primary liver carcinoma. Joint extraction of RNA and DNA used roughly 18-34 mg of bulk tissue that was unsorted. This clonotype has ten or more counts. Between the trimmed V and J ends, which lost 2 bases and 6 bases, there was a span of 17 bases. This CDR3 is 16 amino acids long. CDR1 and CDR2 from the germline V gene are LGHNA and YNFKEQ. From roughly 0.5 ug total RNA, TCR beta cDNA was generated with a primer in the constant region. Investigators got TCR beta libraries out of three nested multiplex PCR rounds, done with slightly modified ARM-PCR. TRBV1-TRBV30 forward primers paired with a C-beta reverse primer were used in the first two PCR rounds, which ran roughly 10 cycles each. TCRdb analysed the multiplex PCR reads with MiXCR anew, one entry per CDR3 protein. The table has 85,000 to 100,000 distinct CDR3 sequences, less than 75% seen once.

This TCR derives from a man in his forties or fifties with primary liver carcinoma and hepatitis B virus infection. Input material: tumor-adjacent normal liver tissue. The J gene is TRBJ2-1, the V gene TRBV4-2; the D gene is possibly TRBD2 (6 bases). In DNA form, the CDR3 reads TGTGCCAGCAGCCAAACCCCCGGGACTGGGGGCAATGAGCAGTTCTTC. Its translation is CASSQTPGTGGNEQFF.